These 15 T cell receptor beta chains were all obtained from the same sample, sequenced in a study of shared clonotypes between healthy human individuals. Some clones are missing from TCRdb's copy, which holds only in-frame ones; the method was immunoSEQ multiplex PCR. The sample shows approximately 740,000 clones, approximately 79% of them seen only once. Sequencing was done on a sample of memory CD4+ T cells sorted from blood. Subset reported: CD45RA-negative fraction. These receptors came from a young woman in good health.

This clone appeared many times. The gene calls are TRBV5-6 and TRBJ2-4; D is possibly TRBD2 (7 bases). V was trimmed by 2 bases and J by 3 bases, leaving 12 bases between them. Germline V CDR1 and CDR2: SGHDT, YYEEEE. The CDR3 has 15 residues. This CDR3 reads CASSFRGASKNIQYF. The DNA of the CDR3 is TGTGCCAGCAGCTTTCGGGGGGCAAGCAAAAACATTCAGTACTTC.

CDR3 amino acids: CASSQGLPGRANTGELFF. The DNA for the CDR3 is TGTGCCAGCAGCCAAGGCCTCCCGGGGAGAGCGAACACCGGGGAGCTGTTTTTT. The chain couples TRBV4-2 to TRBJ2-2, with D possibly being TRBD2 (5 bases). Germline-derived CDR1 and CDR2 are LGHNA and YNFKEQ. The V gene lost 1 base and the J gene lost 0 bases, with 15 bases spanning the gap. CDR3 length: 18 residues.

In this sample, this clone turned up a few times. The chain employs TRBV9 and TRBJ2-3; the match to TRBD2 covers 10 bases. The CDR3 is 16 amino acids. Germline lookup yields CDR1 SGDLS and CDR2 YYNGEE. V gave up 4 bases and J gave up 4 bases; unmatched junction bases: 9. CDR3 sequence reads: CASSPSSGSISDTQYF. The DNA of the CDR3 is TGTGCCAGCAGCCCTTCTAGCGGGAGTATCTCAGATACGCAGTATTTT.

The gene calls are TRBV5-1 and TRBJ2-5; tentatively, D is TRBD2 (5 bases). CDR1 SGHRS and CDR2 YFSETQ come from the germline V gene. The CDR3 covers 13 residues. V lost 7 bases to trimming and J lost 5 bases, with 15 bases between them. This CDR3 is CASCMGVEETQYF. CDR3 sequence (DNA): TGCGCCAGCTGTATGGGAGTAGAGGAGACCCAGTACTTC.

This chain links TRBV10-1 with TRBJ2-3; D is perhaps TRBD1 (7 bases). CDR3 length equals 15 residues. CDR1 and CDR2 (germline): WNHNN, SYGVQD (reference sequence). Trimming left V 4 bases short and J 3 bases short, with 14 bases between. The CDR3 spells CASSAQTGRTDTQYF. CDR3 sequence (DNA): TGCGCCAGCAGTGCCCAGACAGGGAGGACAGATACGCAGTATTTT.

The chain recombines TRBV6-6 with TRBJ1-5; D might be TRBD1 (5 bases). The CDR3 runs to 16 residues. From germline, CDR1 is MNHNY and CDR2 SVGAGI (reference sequence). V lost 5 bases and J lost 0, with 14 bases in between. The CDR3 nucleotides are TGTGCCAGCAGTCGAAAGACAGTTACTAGCAATCAGCCCCAGCATTTT. It encodes CASSRKTVTSNQPQHF.

V usage is TRBV5-1 and J usage is TRBJ2-7; D remains unclear. Trimming left V 0 bases short and J 3 bases short, with 10 bases between. From germline, CDR1 is SGHRS and CDR2 YFSETQ. This CDR3 contains 14 residues. The CDR3 region has the DNA TGCGCCAGCAGCTTGGTTGTGGATTACTACGAGCAGTACTTC. It specifies CASSLVVDYYEQYF.

The rearrangement links TRBV7-9 to TRBJ2-7; TRBD1 agrees at 7 bases. The length of the CDR3 is 12 residues. Losses at the gene ends were 5 bases for V and 4 bases for J; bases not matched to a gene: 2. Germline CDR1 reads SEHNR; CDR2 reads FQNEAQ (reference sequence). The CDR3 bases are TGTGCCAGCAGCCAGACAGGGTACGAGCAGTACTTC. This gives the protein CASSQTGYEQYF.

As for this clone: This specimen includes other DNA sequences encoding the same CDR3. The chain combines TRBV5-1 with TRBJ2-5, with D uncertain. With 0 bases removed from V and 1 base from J, the gap between germline ends came to 7 bases. The CDR3 spans 14 residues. Germline V gene sequence: CDR1 SGHRS, CDR2 YFSETQ. The CDR3 is CASSLGRTQETQYF. CDR3 nucleotides: TGCGCCAGCAGCTTGGGAAGAACCCAAGAGACCCAGTACTTC.

The chain carries TRBV29-1 and TRBJ1-1, with TRBD1 identical over 8 bases. CDR3 length: 13 residues. The V and J ends lost 2 bases and 3 bases, in that order; junction bases with no gene match: 2. Germline V gene lookup returns CDR1 SQVTM and CDR2 ANQGSEA. The DNA of the CDR3 is TGCAGCGTTGAAACACAGGGGGACACTGAAGCTTTCTTT. Amino acids: CSVETQGDTEAFF. Full variable domain (remainder filled in from reference TRBV29-1 and TRBJ1-1): SAVISQKPSRDICQRGTSLTIQCQVDSQVTMMFWYRQQPGQSLTLIATANQGSEATYESGFVIDKFPISRPNLTFSTLTVSNMSPEDSSIYLCSVETQGDTEAFFGQGTRLTVV.

This clone showed up just a few times. The chain joins TRBV19 to TRBJ1-4, with D hard to call. This CDR3 spans 15 amino acids. Germline loops: CDR1 LNHDA, CDR2 SQIVND (reference sequence). V lost 9 bases and J lost 5, with 19 bases in between. CDR3 amino acids: CASHPTARENEKLFF. The DNA of the CDR3 is TGTGCCAGCCATCCTACCGCTAGGGAGAATGAAAAACTGTTTTTT.

This rearrangement joins TRBV5-6 to TRBJ1-2; unclear D gene. Trimming took 0 bases from V and 10 from J, leaving 22 bases between them. The CDR3 is 16 amino acids. CDR1 and CDR2 (germline): SGHDT, YYEEEE. CDR3 residues: CASSLDRGWLSWVYTF. The CDR3, as DNA: TGTGCCAGCAGCTTGGACCGAGGCTGGCTGTCATGGGTCTACACCTTC. Full variable domain (missing parts from reference TRBV5-6 and TRBJ1-2): DAGVTQSPTHLIKTRGQQVTLRCSPKSGHDTVSWYQQALGQGPQFIFQYYEEEERQRGNFPDRFSGHQFPNYSSELNVNALLLGDSALYLCASSLDRGWLSWVYTFGSGTRLTVV.

The chain employs TRBV4-1 and TRBJ1-6, with D perhaps TRBD1 (6 bases). This CDR3 region has 18 residues. V lost 0 bases and J lost 10, with 22 bases in between. Germline V CDR1 and CDR2: MGHRA, YSYEKL. CDR3 nucleotide sequence: TGCGCCAGCAGCCAAGAAAGGCGGGGCACAGGGTTGGGGTCACCCCTCCACTTT. It codes for CASSQERRGTGLGSPLHF.

This clone was counted once. CDR3: CASSILTANYGYTF. As DNA, the CDR3 is TGTGCCAGCAGTATCCTGACGGCTAACTATGGCTACACCTTC. This chain connects TRBV7-9 to TRBJ1-2; D uncertain. Germline values: CDR1 SEHNR, CDR2 FQNEAQ (reference sequence). This CDR3 contains 14 residues. With 6 bases removed from V and 0 bases from J, the gap between germline ends came to 11 bases.

At least ten counts were recorded for this clone. The chain couples TRBV6-1 to TRBJ2-7, with D perhaps matching TRBD2 (6 bases). The CDR3 length is 15 residues. Germline CDR1 MNHNS, CDR2 SASEGT. Trimming took 2 bases from V and 0 from J, leaving 11 bases between them. For the CDR3, the DNA is TGTGCCAGCAGTGAACCGGGGGAGTACTCCTACGAGCAGTACTTC. Its translation is CASSEPGEYSYEQYF.